A single sample is the source of the 9 T cell receptor beta chains below, sequenced in a study of identifying expanded T cells in peripheral blood (dated by TCRdb to between 2018 and 2021). Preparation of the library involved the immunoSEQ multiplex PCR assay. TCRdb took over this immuneACCESS table, retaining in-frame rearrangements with V and J assigned. Such tables are incomplete; in checked studies, under half of the missing clones stem from an unresolved V gene, and the remainder is unexplained. A total of about 91,000 clones appear in this sample, almost 90% of them only once. Together, the top ten hold around 4.3% of the sample. The specimen sequenced was blood. Every receptor here comes from a person between 18 and 75 years old in good health.

This clone showed up just a few times. The genes are TRBV7-9 and TRBJ1-3; maybe TRBD1 (6 bases). In germline, CDR1 is SEHNR, CDR2 FQNEAQ (reference sequence). Trimming left V 2 bases short and J 1 base short, with 9 bases between. This CDR3 region has 15 residues. The CDR3 coding sequence is TGTGCCAGCAGCTTACAAGGGGGATCTGGAAACACCATATATTTT. Amino acids: CASSLQGGSGNTIYF.

For this clone: A junction end diverges from the germline sequence, so it may reflect a read error. This sequence joins TRBV2 and TRBJ1-1; 7 nucleotides agree with TRBD1. Germline lookup yields CDR1 SNHLY and CDR2 FYNNEI. CDR3 length equals 11 residues. Here the CDR3 reads CASRGGQPLGF. For the CDR3, the DNA is TGTGCCAGCAGGGGGGGACAGCCCTTGGGGTTT. Supplemented by reference TRBV2 and TRBJ1-1, the full variable domain reads EPEVTQTPSHQVTQMGQEVILRCVPISNHLYFYWYRQILGQKVEFLVSFYNNEISEKSEIFDDQFSVERPDGSNFTLKIRSTKLEDSAMYFCASRGGQPLGFGQGTRLTVV.

The gene calls are TRBV4-3 and TRBJ1-2, with D hard to call. Trimming pared 2 bases from V and 2 bases from J, leaving 12 bases between. The CDR3 totals 15 residues. Germline V gene data show CDR1 as LGHNA and CDR2 as YSLEER. The CDR3 loop is CASSQLADENYGYTF. For the CDR3, the DNA is TGCGCCAGCAGCCAATTGGCCGATGAAAACTATGGCTACACCTTC.

CDR3 sequence: CASSYGTGDGDEQYF. DNA for the CDR3: TGCGCCAGCAGCTACGGGACAGGGGATGGTGACGAGCAGTACTTC. This rearrangement joins TRBV5-1 to TRBJ2-7; 10 bases are shared with TRBD1. Germline lookup yields CDR1 SGHRS and CDR2 YFSETQ. The CDR3 runs to 15 residues. Unmatched junction bases numbered 8, after V lost 3 bases and J lost 5 bases.

Only one count was recorded for this clone. This chain links TRBV6-4 with TRBJ2-3, with D possibly TRBD1 on 6 matching bases. Germline loops: CDR1 MRHNA, CDR2 SNTAGT. The V gene lost 3 bases and the J gene lost 2 bases, with 12 bases spanning the gap. This CDR3 is 15 amino acids long. The CDR3: CASSEATGTTDTQYF. The DNA of the CDR3 is TGTGCCAGCAGTGAGGCCACAGGGACCACAGATACGCAGTATTTT.

This chain connects TRBV7-9 to TRBJ2-3, with TRBD2 identical over 9 bases. Trimming took 5 bases from V and 1 from J; bases not matched to a gene: 7. This CDR3 has 16 amino acids. Germline V lookup: CDR1 SEHNR, CDR2 FQNEAQ (reference sequence). The CDR3 here is CASSRSIAGGTDTQYF. Here the CDR3 DNA reads TGTGCCAGCAGCCGATCCATAGCGGGGGGCACAGATACGCAGTATTTT.

The chain uses TRBV5-1 and TRBJ2-1; D unresolved. Germline CDR1 is SGHRS and CDR2 is YFSETQ. V was clipped by 6 bases and J by 0 bases, with 7 bases between them. The CDR3 totals 13 residues. CDR3 loop: CASKEDSYNEQFF. The CDR3 DNA reads TGCGCCAGCAAGGAAGACTCCTACAATGAGCAGTTCTTC. The full variable domain, its missing parts supplied by reference TRBV5-1 and TRBJ2-1, is KAGVTQTPRYLIKTRGQQVTLSCSPISGHRSVSWYQQTPGQGLQFLFEYFSETQRNKGNFPGRFSGRQFSNSRSEMNVSTLELGDSALYLCASKEDSYNEQFFGPGTRLTVL.

The V gene is TRBV4-3, the J gene TRBJ2-1; 9 bases align to TRBD2. The germline V gene encodes CDR1 LGHNA and CDR2 YSLEER. J was trimmed by 10 bases and V by 2 bases; bases with no gene match: 6. The CDR3 totals 14 residues. The CDR3 DNA is TGCGCCAGCAGCCAAAGGGGACTAGCCAACGAGCAGTTCTTC. Residues: CASSQRGLANEQFF.

V and J are TRBV27 and TRBJ2-2; weak D call: TRBD2 (6 bases). Germline CDR1 is MNHEY and CDR2 is SMNVEV (reference sequence). The CDR3 totals 14 residues. Deletions cut 4 bases from V and 2 bases from J, with 8 bases between. The CDR3: CASSSGLNTGELFF. Written as DNA, the CDR3 is TGTGCCAGCAGTTCGGGACTCAACACCGGGGAGCTGTTTTTT.